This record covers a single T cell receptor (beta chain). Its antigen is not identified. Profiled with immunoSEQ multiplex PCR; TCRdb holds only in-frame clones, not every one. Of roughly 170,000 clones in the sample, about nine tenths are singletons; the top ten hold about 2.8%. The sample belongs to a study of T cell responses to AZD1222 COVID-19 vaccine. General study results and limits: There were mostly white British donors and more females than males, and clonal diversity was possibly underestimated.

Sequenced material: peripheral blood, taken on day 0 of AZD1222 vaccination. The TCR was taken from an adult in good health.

The CDR3 reads CSVEGTETNEKLFF. The CDR3 nucleotides are TGCAGCGTTGAAGGGACAGAAACTAATGAAAAACTGTTTTTT. This chain uses TRBV29-1 with TRBJ1-4, with a possible D match to TRBD1 (6 bases). This CDR3 region has 14 residues. Between the trimmed V and J ends, which lost 1 base and 1 base, there was a span of 7 bases. CDR1 is SQVTM and CDR2 is ANQGSEA in the germline V gene.